The rows below give T cell receptor beta chains drawn from one sample of a study of T-cell reconstitution after alpha-beta-depleted transplantation in children. TCRdb itself ran the PCR reads through MiXCR, one entry per CDR3 protein. The sample lists about 78,000 distinct CDR3 sequences; 13% to 15% were seen once. The sample consisted of PBMCs, mostly from graft donor cells, taken 180 days after TCRalphabeta/CD19-depleted stem cell transplant. The receptor set was obtained from a male patient under 10 years old who had a stem cell transplant for acute lymphoblastic leukemia, so the T cells may come from the graft donor. Both conserved end residues are part of each CDR3. D genes are given only for firm matches. Clone size is stated in some rows and not others, as once, few, many or a class when expanded.

>TRBD2|TRBV27|many|TRBJ2-3
CASWGGTSDTQYF
TGTGCCAGCTGGGGGGGAACCTCAGATACGCAGTATTTT
>-|TRBV5-1|few|TRBJ1-1
CASSPGLRPGAEAFF
TGCGCCAGCAGCCCGGGACTCCGCCCCGGGGCTGAAGCTTTCTTT
>-|TRBV6-2/TRBV6-3|few|TRBJ2-3
CASSYSQRTDTQYF
TGTGCCAGCAGTTACAGCCAACGCACAGATACGCAGTATTTT
>-|TRBV7-8|many|TRBJ2-5
CASSPQQETQYF
TGTGCCAGCAGCCCTCAACAGGAGACCCAGTACTTC
>-|TRBV7-9|once|TRBJ2-2
CASSSPLRTVTGELFF
TGTGCCAGCAGCAGTCCGTTGCGGACAGTCACCGGGGAGCTGTTTTTT
>-|TRBV11-2|-|TRBJ1-5
CASSLYGGDNQPQHF
TGTGCCAGCAGCTTATACGGGGGCGATAATCAGCCCCAGCATTTT
>-|TRBV10-3|few|TRBJ2-7
CAISGGGQAYEQYF
TGTGCCATCAGTGGGGGCGGTCAGGCCTACGAGCAGTACTTC
>-|TRBV12-3/TRBV12-4|few|TRBJ1-1
CASSSLKGSLYTEAFF
TGTGCCAGCAGTTCCCTGAAGGGGTCCCTATACACTGAAGCTTTCTTT
>-|TRBV2|many|TRBJ2-7
CASSDWGTYEQYF
TGTGCCAGCAGTGACTGGGGCACCTACGAGCAGTACTTC
>-|TRBV11-2|-|TRBJ1-6
CASRTGSPRRSYNSPLHF
TGTGCCAGCAGAACCGGGTCCCCGCGGCGCTCCTATAATTCACCCCTCCACTTT